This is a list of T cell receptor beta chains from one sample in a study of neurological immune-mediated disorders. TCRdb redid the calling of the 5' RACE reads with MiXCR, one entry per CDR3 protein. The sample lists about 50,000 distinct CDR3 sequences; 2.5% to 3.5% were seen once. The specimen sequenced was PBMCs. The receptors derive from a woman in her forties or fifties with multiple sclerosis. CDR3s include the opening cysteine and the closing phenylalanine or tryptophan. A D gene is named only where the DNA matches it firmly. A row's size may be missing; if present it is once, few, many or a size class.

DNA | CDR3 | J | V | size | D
TGTGCCAGCAGTTCGGGACTAGCGCGCACAGATACGCAGTATTTT | CASSSGLARTDTQYF | TRBJ2-3 | TRBV6-6 | many | TRBD2
TGCGCCAGCAGCTTAGACGGACAGAACACTGAAGCTTTCTTT | CASSLDGQNTEAFF | TRBJ1-1 | TRBV5-1 | many | NA
TGCAGTGCTAGCGGCCAAGAGACCCAGTACTTC | CSASGQETQYF | TRBJ2-5 | TRBV20-1 | many | NA
TGTGCCAGCAGCCAAGAGGAAGCCAAAAACATTCAGTACTTC | CASSQEEAKNIQYF | TRBJ2-4 | TRBV7-8 | many | NA
TGCGCCAGCAGCTTGGAAAACCCTACTCCGAATATGAACACTGAAGCTTTCTTT | CASSLENPTPNMNTEAFF | TRBJ1-1 | TRBV5-1 | many | NA
TGCAGTGCTAGAGCCCCTAGCATTCTCGAGCAGTACTTC | CSARAPSILEQYF | TRBJ2-7 | TRBV20-1 | many | NA
TGTGCCAGCAGTGGGACAGGGGGCTACGAGCAGTACTTC | CASSGTGGYEQYF | TRBJ2-7 | TRBV28 | NA | TRBD1
TGTGCCACCAATCTGGCCCGGTCGTCCTACAATGAGCAGTTCTTC | CATNLARSSYNEQFF | TRBJ2-1 | TRBV2 | many | NA
TGCGCCAGCACCCAAACCCAGACAGGGACCGGGGAGCTGTTTTTT | CASTQTQTGTGELFF | TRBJ2-2 | TRBV5-1 | many | TRBD1
TGTGCCAGCAGCTCGGACAGGGATGGACAGCCCCAGCATTTT | CASSSDRDGQPQHF | TRBJ1-5 | TRBV5-5 | many | TRBD1
TGTGCCAGCAGCCAAGGGTCGGGGGCCCAAGAGACCCAGTACTTC | CASSQGSGAQETQYF | TRBJ2-5 | TRBV4-2 | many | NA
TGCAGTGCTAGAGATCTATTGGGTCTAGTTTATGAGCAGTTCTTC | CSARDLLGLVYEQFF | TRBJ2-1 | TRBV20-1 | many | NA
TGCGCCAGCAGCTACCTCGGACAGAACACCGGGGAGCTGTTTTTT | CASSYLGQNTGELFF | TRBJ2-2 | TRBV5-1 | many | NA
TGTGCCAGCGGGGGGCTCGGGTACAATGAGCAGTTCTTC | CASGGLGYNEQFF | TRBJ2-1 | TRBV12-3/TRBV12-4 | many | NA
TGCAGTGCCACGGGAAGCCAGGACGAGCAGTACTTC | CSATGSQDEQYF | TRBJ2-7 | TRBV20-1 | many | NA
TGTGCCAGCAGGAGCGTTACGGGGACCGGGGAGCTGTTTTTT | CASRSVTGTGELFF | TRBJ2-2 | TRBV7-2 | many | NA
TGCGCCAGCAGTCAGGCGGGACTAGCGGGAACAGATACGCAGTATTTT | CASSQAGLAGTDTQYF | TRBJ2-3 | TRBV5-1 | many | TRBD2
TGTGCCAGCAGTTGGACAGGGGGCACCTACAATGAGCAGTTCTTC | CASSWTGGTYNEQFF | TRBJ2-1 | TRBV28 | many | TRBD1
TGTGCCACCAGCAGAGGACTAGCGGGAGGACATACCGGGGAGCTGTTTTTT | CATSRGLAGGHTGELFF | TRBJ2-2 | TRBV15 | many | TRBD2
TGCAGTGCTAGTCTGGACTCTGGAAACACCATATATTTT | CSASLDSGNTIYF | TRBJ1-3 | TRBV20-1 | many | NA
TGCAGTGCTGTCCCGAGCCCCGGGACTAGCGGGGAGAGCTCCTACAATGAGCAGTTCTTC | CSAVPSPGTSGESSYNEQFF | TRBJ2-1 | TRBV20-1 | many | TRBD2